This entry is about one T cell receptor beta chain. The CDR3 consists of 11 residues. Germline CDR1 reads SQVTM; CDR2 reads ANQGSEA. The V end lost 7 bases, the J end lost 10 bases, and 16 bases lay between the germline ends. This sample was taken from a study of shared clonotypes between healthy human individuals. DNA at around 200 ng, roughly 30,000 T cell genomes, went into sorted-subset replicate PCRs. The table came from immunoSEQ multiplex PCR; TCRdb's copy has only in-frame clones and leaves some out. The sample lists a few million clones; 85% to 95% were seen once. CD8 cells classed as naive were CD45RO-negative and positively selected for CCR7, excluding terminally differentiated effector memory CD45RA+ cells.

Sequenced sample: naive CD8+ T cells from PBMCs. The source of this sequence is a man aged 18-30 years in good health. Some clones in this sample may be carry-over from other donors' samples. The V call is TRBV29-1, the J call TRBJ2-5; either TRBD1 or TRBD2 may fit D (5 bases each). The CDR3 nucleotides read TGCAGCGCAATTCTGGGGGTGAGCCAGTACTTC. This sequence encodes CSAILGVSQYF.